This TCR beta chain was captured by sequencing in a study of technical replicates of blood from a handful of donors (dated by TCRdb to about 2017). Notes on this clone: Its binding antigen is unknown. The sample holds no much larger clone one base away, and base qualities are not on file.

Preparation of the library involved the immunoSEQ multiplex PCR assay. As stored in TCRdb, this immuneACCESS dataset retains in-frame rearrangements with V and J assigned. A fraction of the clones does not appear; measured against another copy, unresolved V genes explain less than half of the discrepancy, and the remainder lacks a known reason. The sample table holds 75,000 to 90,000 clones, of which approximately 95% were seen once. The top ten clones comprise 0.34% of the sample. The CDR3 covers 14 residues, taking in both the cysteine and the phenylalanine. Of the read, only the CDR3 DNA is kept; its 42 bases are in frame from base 1. As encoded in the germline V gene, CDR1 is SGHAT while CDR2 is FQNNGV. Trimming costs V 1 base and J 0 bases, and their ends lie 6 bases apart.

Source material: T cells isolated from PBMCs. The receptor comes from a human donor in good health. The chain joins TRBV11-2 to TRBJ2-5; 5 matching bases give a weak D call of TRBD1. The DNA sequence is given as TGTGCCAGCAGCTTAGGACAGCACCAAGAGACCCAGTACTTC. Its coded protein is CASSLGQHQETQYF.